Only a few counts were recorded for the clone carrying this T cell receptor (beta chain). The data belong to a study of blood T cells in healthy people across ages. The overall study: Template-switching capture recovered about one barcoded beta molecule per two T cells.

A J-beta primer mix and a sample-barcoded 5' primer were used in a second PCR of roughly 7 to 12 cycles. TCRdb ran MiXCR on the 5' RACE reads and lists one entry per CDR3 protein. The table has 1.5 million to 2 million distinct CDR3 sequences, around 50% seen once; the top ten hold approximately 2%. Germline-derived CDR1 and CDR2 are LGHNA and YSLEER. V was shortened by 1 base and J by 4 bases, with 23 bases between the two germline ends. The CDR3 has 18 residues. Ten milliliters of peripheral blood were drawn from each donor. PBMCs were isolated at a quantity of at least 6.5 million per sample. The source of this sequence is a middle-aged woman in good health. This chain connects TRBV4-3 to TRBJ2-7; maybe TRBD1 (5 bases). Sequencing used blood. CDR3 DNA sequence: TGCGCCAGCAGCCAAGTTTACAAAGGGGCGACCGTTGGGTACGAGCAGTACTTC. Amino acid sequence: CASSQVYKGATVGYEQYF.